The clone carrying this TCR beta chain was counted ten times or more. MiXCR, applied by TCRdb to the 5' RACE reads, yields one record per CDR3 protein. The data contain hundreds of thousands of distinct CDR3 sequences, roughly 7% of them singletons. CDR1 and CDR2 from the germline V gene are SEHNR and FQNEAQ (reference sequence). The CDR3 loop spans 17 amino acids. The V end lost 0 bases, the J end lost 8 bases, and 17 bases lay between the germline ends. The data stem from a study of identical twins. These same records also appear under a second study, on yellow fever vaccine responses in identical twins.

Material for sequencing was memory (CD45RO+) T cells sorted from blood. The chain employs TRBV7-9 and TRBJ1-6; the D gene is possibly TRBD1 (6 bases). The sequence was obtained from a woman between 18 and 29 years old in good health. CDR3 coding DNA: TGTGCCAGCAGCTTAGCCACAGGGAGCACAGCCCATTCACCCCTCCACTTT. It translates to CASSLATGSTAHSPLHF.